The 2 T cell receptor beta chains in this list originate from one sample, sequenced in a study of T cells after yellow fever vaccination. TCRdb recomputed calls from the 5' RACE reads with MiXCR, one row per CDR3 protein. The table lists 400,000 or so distinct CDR3 sequences, roughly a sixth of them singletons. Here the sequenced sample was PBMCs, taken before the yellow fever booster vaccination. The receptors come from a man younger than 35 who received the YFV17D yellow fever vaccine.

This clonotype was counted many times. The genes are TRBV5-5 and TRBJ1-5; D is perhaps TRBD1 (5 bases). The CDR3 totals 14 residues. The germline CDR1 and CDR2 sequences are SGHKS and YYEKEE (reference sequence). The V end was cut by 4 bases, the J end by 7 bases, with 15 bases between. Here the CDR3 reads CASSGPGTEQPQHF. DNA for the CDR3: TGTGCCAGCAGCGGGCCAGGGACGGAACAGCCCCAGCATTTT.

The CDR3 loop reads CASSVGTSETQYF. The CDR3 DNA is TGTGCCAGCAGCGTTGGGACTAGCGAGACCCAGTACTTC. The chain combines TRBV9 with TRBJ2-5, with 9 bases that match TRBD2. The CDR3 spans 13 residues. The V and J ends lost 2 bases and 5 bases, in that order; junction bases with no gene match: 1. Germline CDR1 SGDLS, CDR2 YYNGEE.